One and the same sample provided the 2 T cell receptor beta chains below, sequenced in a study of cytomegalovirus exposure and HLA in healthy donors. The primer mix had 60 Vbeta and 13 Jbeta primers. Method: immunoSEQ multiplex PCR; TCRdb's copy keeps in-frame clones and lacks some. This sample has 95,000 to 150,000 clones; about 74% occur once, and the top ten carry less than 3%. Sample: PBMCs. The receptors originated from a woman aged 40-49 years in good health and CMV-seropositive.

The chain recombines TRBV2 with TRBJ2-5; TRBD1 aligns across 11 bases. Unmatched junction bases numbered 4, after V lost 6 bases and J lost 4 bases. This CDR3 is 14 amino acids long. The germline CDR1 and CDR2 sequences are SNHLY and FYNNEI. CDR3 DNA: TGTGCCAGCAGCGGGACAGGGGGGGCAGAGACCCAGTACTTC. Residues: CASSGTGGAETQYF.

The chain uses TRBV7-2 and TRBJ1-3, with TRBD1 matching 7 bases. V lost 0 bases to trimming and J lost 3 bases; unmatched junction nucleotides: 2. In germline, CDR1 is SGHTA, CDR2 FQGNSA. The CDR3 covers 15 residues. The CDR3 loop reads CASSLAHRGGNTIYF. The CDR3 region has the DNA TGTGCCAGCAGCTTAGCTCACAGGGGTGGAAACACCATATATTTT.